The entry that follows covers one TCR beta chain sequence. Participant-given clinical history determined each cohort assignment. This sample is part of a study of blood T cell repertoires in COVID-19. V was clipped by 0 bases and J by 4 bases; unmatched bases: 4. Germline CDR1 is KGHDR and CDR2 is SFDVKD. This CDR3 region has 17 residues. Generated by immunoSEQ multiplex PCR, the TCRdb table keeps only in-frame clones and is missing some. The data contain 220,000 or so clones, 84% of them singletons. The origin of this receptor is a woman aged 40 to 50 who had recovered from COVID-19. The chain combines TRBV24-1 with TRBJ2-2, with 10 positions matching TRBD1. Material for sequencing was PBMCs or T cells enriched from blood (not recorded which). The DNA for the CDR3 is TGTGCCACCAGTGATTTGGAGGGACAGGGGAGCACCGGGGAGCTGTTTTTT. It yields the protein CATSDLEGQGSTGELFF.